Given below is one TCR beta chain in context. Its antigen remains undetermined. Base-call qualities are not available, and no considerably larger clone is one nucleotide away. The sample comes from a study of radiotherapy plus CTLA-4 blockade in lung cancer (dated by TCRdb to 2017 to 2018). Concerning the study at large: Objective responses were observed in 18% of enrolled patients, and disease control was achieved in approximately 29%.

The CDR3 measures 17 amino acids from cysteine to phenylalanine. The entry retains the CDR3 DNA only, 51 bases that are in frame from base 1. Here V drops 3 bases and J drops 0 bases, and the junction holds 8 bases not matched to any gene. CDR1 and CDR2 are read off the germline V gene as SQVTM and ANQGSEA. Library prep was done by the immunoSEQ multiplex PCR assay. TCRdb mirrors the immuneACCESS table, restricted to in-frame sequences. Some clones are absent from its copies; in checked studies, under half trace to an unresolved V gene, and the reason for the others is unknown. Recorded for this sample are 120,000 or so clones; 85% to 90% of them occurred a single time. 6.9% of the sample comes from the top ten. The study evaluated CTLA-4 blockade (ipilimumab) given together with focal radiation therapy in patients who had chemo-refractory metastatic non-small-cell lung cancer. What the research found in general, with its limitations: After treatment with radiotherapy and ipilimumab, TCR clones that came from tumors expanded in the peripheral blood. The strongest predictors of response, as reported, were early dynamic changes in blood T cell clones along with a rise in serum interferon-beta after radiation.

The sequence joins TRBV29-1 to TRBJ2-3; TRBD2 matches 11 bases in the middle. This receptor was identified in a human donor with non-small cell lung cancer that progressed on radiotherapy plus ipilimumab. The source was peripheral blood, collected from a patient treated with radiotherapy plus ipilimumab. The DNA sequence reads TGCAGCGTTGACAGGGGGACTAGCGGCACTAGCACAGATACGCAGTATTTT. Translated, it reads CSVDRGTSGTSTDTQYF.